Shown below are 29 T cell receptor beta chains from a single sample sequenced in a study of shared clonotypes between healthy human individuals. The protocol was immunoSEQ multiplex PCR, while the TCRdb copy is restricted to in-frame clones and leaves out a portion. This table has about 700,000 clones, 92% appearing once. Naive CD8 isolation took CD45RO-negative cells positively selected for CCR7 and excluded terminally differentiated effector memory CD45RA+ cells. Sequencing used naive CD8+ T cells sorted from blood. These receptors originate from a man aged 30 to 45 in good health.

The chain has TRBV15 and TRBJ2-2; no clear D. Trimming cost V 0 bases and J 1 base, with 9 bases left between them. This CDR3 region has 16 residues. CDR1 LNHNV and CDR2 YYDKDF come from the germline V gene (reference sequence). DNA of the CDR3: TGTGCCACCAGCAGAGATGCGAGCTGGAACACCGGGGAGCTGTTTTTT. Residues: CATSRDASWNTGELFF.

This chain joins TRBV6-5 and TRBJ2-5, with 9 bases that match TRBD1. The trim removed 6 bases at V and 5 bases at J, leaving 4 bases unmatched. The CDR3 runs 13 residues. Germline values: CDR1 MNHEY, CDR2 SVGAGI. This CDR3 is CASSPDRGETQYF. The CDR3 bases are TGTGCCAGCAGCCCCGACAGGGGGGAGACCCAGTACTTC.

This sequence joins TRBV27 and TRBJ1-2, with unresolved D. This CDR3 is built from 12 residues. The V gene's germline CDR1 is MNHEY and CDR2 SMNVEV (reference sequence). Trimming stripped 4 bases from V and 8 bases from J, with 11 bases between. Here the CDR3 reads CASSSLGFGYTF. The DNA for the CDR3 is TGTGCCAGCAGTTCCCTAGGTTTCGGCTACACCTTC.

This clone was counted a single time. The chain carries TRBV7-9 and TRBJ1-1; D is undetermined. V lost 4 bases and J 9 bases, leaving 12 bases between the germline ends. The CDR3 is 12 amino acids. Germline CDR1 and CDR2: SEHNR and FQNEAQ (reference sequence). In nucleotides, the CDR3 is TGTGCCAGCAGCTCGGACGGTGGGAAAGCTTTCTTT. Translation gives CASSSDGGKAFF.

There are a few counts of this clone. The rearrangement joins TRBV2 to TRBJ2-5; D might be TRBD2 (6 bases). The CDR3 is 14 residues long. V was cut by 7 bases and J by 6 bases, with 18 bases left in between. The germline V gene has CDR1 SNHLY and CDR2 FYNNEI. CDR3 loop: CASKVRESPQTQYF. The CDR3 DNA reads TGTGCCAGCAAAGTCCGGGAGTCCCCACAGACCCAGTACTTC.

This clone was recorded only once. The chain recombines TRBV28 with TRBJ1-3; D not certain. CDR3 length: 14 amino acids. V was cut by 5 bases and J by 0 bases, with 8 bases left in between. Per the germline V gene, CDR1 is MDHEN and CDR2 is SYDVKM. The CDR3 coding sequence is TGTGCCAGCAGTCCTGGGGTCTCTGGAAACACCATATATTTT. This translates into CASSPGVSGNTIYF.

This rearrangement joins TRBV6-1 to TRBJ2-2; 8 nucleotides line up with TRBD1. The CDR3 runs to 17 residues. Germline V lookup: CDR1 MNHNS, CDR2 SASEGT. The junction had 11 bases not matched to a gene; V was cut back by 2 bases and J by 6 bases. The CDR3 DNA reads as TGTGCCAGCAGTGAATTCTTCCGGACAGGGCACGCCGGGGAGCTGTTTTTT. This codes for CASSEFFRTGHAGELFF.

In this sample, this clone turned up many times. The chain links TRBV2 to TRBJ2-1; the D is unclear. The V end was cut by 6 bases, the J end by 4 bases, with 10 bases between. The CDR3 spans 13 residues. Germline V CDR1 and CDR2: SNHLY, FYNNEI. The CDR3 DNA is TGTGCCAGCAGCGTTATAGCATACAATGAGCAGTTCTTC. Residues: CASSVIAYNEQFF.

The rearrangement uses TRBV5-6 and TRBJ2-5; D is ambiguous. Germline V lookup: CDR1 SGHDT, CDR2 YYEEEE. V was trimmed by 2 bases and J by 4 bases, leaving 9 bases between them. This CDR3 contains 13 residues. CDR3 sequence reads: CASSLLTGETQYF. Written as DNA, the CDR3 is TGTGCCAGCAGCTTACTAACGGGAGAGACCCAGTACTTC.

The count of this clone is one. CDR3 coding DNA: TGTGCCAGCATCTTCCCCGGGGGCGCCTTGGGCTACACCTTC. Translated, it gives CASIFPGGALGYTF. The chain is built from TRBV28 and TRBJ1-2, with D possibly being TRBD1 (6 bases). The CDR3 has 14 residues. V was cut by 7 bases and J by 8 bases, with 20 bases left in between. Germline lookup yields CDR1 MDHEN and CDR2 SYDVKM.

V gene TRBV14 combines with J gene TRBJ1-1, with D hard to call. The germline V gene has CDR1 SGHDN and CDR2 FVKESK. V shed 1 base and J shed 7 bases, with 4 bases lying between them. The CDR3 is 11 amino acids. The CDR3 bases are TGTGCCAGCAGCCAAGGGAATGAAGCTTTCTTT. It yields the protein CASSQGNEAFF.

This chain connects TRBV11-2 to TRBJ1-2, with TRBD1 as a possible D gene (5 bases). In germline, CDR1 is SGHAT, CDR2 FQNNGV. V was pared by 6 bases and J by 1 base, with 12 bases between. This CDR3 comprises 14 residues. The CDR3 coding sequence is TGTGCCAGCAGTTCTGCTCAGGGTAACTATGGCTACACCTTC. Protein product: CASSSAQGNYGYTF.

The chain combines TRBV7-9 with TRBJ1-2, with D possibly matching TRBD1 (6 bases). V lost 7 bases, J lost 2 bases, and 8 bases lay in between. Germline V lookup: CDR1 SEHNR, CDR2 FQNEAQ (reference sequence). This CDR3 spans 12 amino acids. The CDR3 loop is CASTDRNYGYTF. CDR3 coding DNA: TGTGCCAGCACTGACAGGAACTATGGCTACACCTTC.

In its sample, this clone was seen once. CDR3 bases: TGTGCCAGCTCACCTTCCAGGGGGCCTAGAGAGCAGTACTTC. Its translation: CASSPSRGPREQYF. V gene TRBV18 combines with J gene TRBJ2-7; TRBD1 matches 8 bases. The CDR3 runs to 14 residues. Germline-derived CDR1 and CDR2 are KGHSH and LQKENI. Trimming took 3 bases from V and 7 from J; bases not matched to a gene: 8.

CDR3 in amino acids: CASSAGVSGNTIYF. The CDR3 DNA follows: TGTGCCAGCAGCGCCGGAGTCTCTGGAAACACCATATATTTT. The chain couples TRBV7-8 to TRBJ1-3, with D hard to call. The CDR3 length is 14 residues. Germline V gene lookup returns CDR1 SGHVS and CDR2 FQNEAQ. Between the trimmed V and J ends, which lost 5 bases and 0 bases, there was a span of 8 bases. The full variable domain, with the rest looked up from reference TRBV7-8 and TRBJ1-3, is GAGVSQSPRYKVAKRGQDVALRCDPISGHVSLFWYQQALGQGPEFLTYFQNEAQLDKSGLPSDRFFAERPEGSVSTLKIQRTQQEDSAVYLCASSAGVSGNTIYFGEGSWLTVV.

As to this clone: Germline is not matched at one junction end, which may reflect a read error. V gene TRBV4-3 combines with J gene TRBJ2-3, with 10 bases that match TRBD1. CDR3 length: 18 amino acids. The V gene's germline CDR1 is LGHNA and CDR2 YSLEER. This CDR3 is CASSQERLTGQGTDTQYF. DNA of the CDR3: TGCGCCAGTAGCCAAGAGCGGTTAACGGGACAGGGGACAGATACGCAGTATTTT.

The chain links TRBV6-1 to TRBJ2-1, with 7 bases identical to TRBD2. In germline, CDR1 is MNHNS, CDR2 SASEGT. V was pared by 6 bases and J by 8 bases, with 10 bases of the junction left unmatched. The CDR3 runs 14 residues. The CDR3 DNA follows: TGTGCCAGCAGGATGACTAGCAGTGTGGATGAGCAGTTCTTC. Its translation: CASRMTSSVDEQFF.

The chain employs TRBV10-3 and TRBJ1-1; D not resolved. V was clipped by 0 bases and J by 10 bases, with 6 bases between them. The CDR3 consists of 11 residues. From germline, CDR1 is ENHRY and CDR2 SYGVKD. This CDR3 is CAISESDGAFF. DNA for the CDR3: TGTGCCATCAGTGAGTCGGATGGAGCTTTCTTT.

The rearrangement uses TRBV7-6 and TRBJ2-7; D could derive from TRBD1 or TRBD2 (5 bases each). CDR3 length equals 17 residues. Between the trimmed V and J ends, which lost 3 bases and 4 bases, there was a span of 22 bases. From germline, CDR1 is SGHVS and CDR2 FNYEAQ. CDR3 in amino acids: CASSLRGSSYFDYEQYF. The DNA of the CDR3 is TGTGCCAGCAGCTTGAGGGGCAGTTCCTATTTTGATTACGAGCAGTACTTC.

In its sample, this clone was seen once. The V and J genes are TRBV5-6 and TRBJ1-5; D possibly corresponds to TRBD1 (6 bases). The V end was cut by 4 bases, the J end by 4 bases, with 12 bases between. This CDR3 region has 14 residues. In germline, CDR1 is SGHDT, CDR2 YYEEEE. The CDR3 DNA follows: TGTGCCAGCAGCACTGGGACACTAAATCAGCCCCAGCATTTT. Translated, it gives CASSTGTLNQPQHF.

In the case of this clone: Other DNA sequences in the sample encode the same CDR3. The chain has TRBV28 and TRBJ2-7, with D uncertain. There are 12 residues in the CDR3. The V end lost 3 bases, the J end lost 1 base, and 4 bases lay between the germline ends. Germline CDR1 MDHEN, CDR2 SYDVKM. The CDR3 reads CASSLGSYEQYF. CDR3 coding DNA: TGTGCCAGCAGTTTGGGGTCCTACGAGCAGTACTTC.

The chain uses TRBV27 and TRBJ2-3, with 9 bases aligning to TRBD2. Unmatched junction bases numbered 6, after V lost 5 bases and J lost 0 bases. The CDR3 loop spans 16 amino acids. In germline, CDR1 is MNHEY, CDR2 SMNVEV (reference sequence). The CDR3 region has the DNA TGTGCCAGCAGTCTCCAGCGGGAGGCAAGCACAGATACGCAGTATTTT. Residues: CASSLQREASTDTQYF.

The chain joins TRBV7-2 to TRBJ1-4, with a possible D match to TRBD1 (6 bases). CDR3 size: 15 residues. From germline, CDR1 is SGHTA and CDR2 FQGNSA. Deletions cut 0 bases from V and 6 bases from J, with 11 bases between. The CDR3 region has the DNA TGTGCCAGCAGCTTAGCAGGGGCAGGGGATGAAAAACTGTTTTTT. This encodes CASSLAGAGDEKLFF.

The chain joins TRBV27 to TRBJ2-1, with 11 nucleotides matching TRBD2. Germline CDR1 MNHEY, CDR2 SMNVEV (reference sequence). V was clipped by 4 bases and J by 1 base; unmatched bases: 3. There are 16 residues in the CDR3. CDR3 region: CASSSIAGGSYNEQFF. The CDR3 DNA sequence: TGTGCCAGCAGTTCCATAGCGGGAGGGTCCTACAATGAGCAGTTCTTC.

This sequence joins TRBV7-6 and TRBJ2-7; D might be TRBD1 or TRBD2, each matching 7 bases. The V gene lost 4 bases and the J gene lost 4 bases, with 17 bases spanning the gap. The CDR3 covers 15 residues. Germline CDR1 and CDR2: SGHVS and FNYEAQ. The chain's CDR3 is CASSSIDREGYEQYF. The CDR3 DNA reads as TGTGCCAGCAGCTCTATCGACAGGGAGGGTTACGAGCAGTACTTC.

The chain uses TRBV4-2 and TRBJ2-7; possibly TRBD1 for D (6 bases). The CDR3 totals 14 residues. The V gene lost 1 base and the J gene lost 0 bases, with 7 bases spanning the gap. The germline V gene has CDR1 LGHNA and CDR2 YNFKEQ. Written as DNA, the CDR3 is TGTGCCAGCAGCCAAGGGACAGTCTCCTACGAGCAGTACTTC. Encoded protein: CASSQGTVSYEQYF.

The V call is TRBV11-1, the J call TRBJ2-1; D gene ambiguous. The CDR3 loop spans 16 amino acids. Between the trimmed V and J ends, which lost 2 bases and 8 bases, there was a span of 19 bases. Per germline, CDR1 SGHAT and CDR2 FQDESV (reference sequence). The CDR3 region has the DNA TGTGCCAGCAGCTTATTCCCCACGGGTTCTTACGATGAGCAGTTCTTC. It yields the protein CASSLFPTGSYDEQFF.

V usage is TRBV7-6 and J usage is TRBJ2-1; 7 bases map to TRBD2. CDR1 and CDR2 (germline): SGHVS, FNYEAQ. J gave up 7 bases and V 1 base, and 7 bases lay outside the gene matches. The length of the CDR3 is 15 residues. The CDR3 sequence is CASSLDAGVMNEQFF. DNA for the CDR3: TGTGCCAGCAGCTTAGATGCGGGAGTTATGAATGAGCAGTTCTTC.

The chain links TRBV4-3 to TRBJ2-1; maybe TRBD2 (5 bases). This CDR3 is built from 14 residues. The V end lost 4 bases, the J end lost 1 base, and 8 bases lay between the germline ends. Germline-derived CDR1 and CDR2 are LGHNA and YSLEER. The CDR3, as DNA: TGCGCCAGCAGCCCGGGGATTTCCTACAATGAGCAGTTCTTC. Protein sequence: CASSPGISYNEQFF.